Described below is a single TCR beta chain sequence and its context. The germline V gene encodes CDR1 MDHEN and CDR2 SYDVKM. Deletions cut 7 bases from V and 0 bases from J, with 16 bases between. CDR3 length equals 16 residues. This sample was included in a study of blood T cell repertoires in COVID-19. Study details: Nucleic acid was either cDNA or gDNA, and it came from T cells, B-cell-depleted T cells, or PBMCs.

Original handling: Estimates of nucleated cell counts were drawn from the amplification of reference gene primers. Repertoires were generated with immunoSEQ multiplex PCR, while TCRdb's copy carries only in-frame clones and drops some. The V and J calls and clone size were taken over from that table, and D and trimming were inferred from the DNA. The repertoire has 250,000 to 400,000 clones, 90% of them found once; the top ten carry roughly 2.9%. This receptor was obtained from a woman aged 30 to 39 with COVID-19, enrolled during active disease. The J gene is TRBJ2-4, the V gene TRBV28, with D possibly TRBD1 on 6 matching bases. The sample taken for sequencing was peripheral blood. CDR3 region: CASNPRQVLAKNIQYF. The CDR3 DNA sequence: TGTGCCAGCAACCCCAGACAGGTCCTAGCCAAAAACATTCAGTACTTC.